This T cell receptor beta chain came from a study of T-cell reconstitution after alpha-beta-depleted transplantation in children. Findings of the study overall: It was reported that alpha-beta T cells came from several hundred expanded graft clones (about two months after transplant).

This sample's TCRbeta library carried unique molecular identifier barcodes. MiXCR, applied by TCRdb to the PCR reads, yields one record per CDR3 protein. The sample yields 250,000 or so distinct CDR3 sequences, 6.5% to 10% seen once. This clonotype has a count of ten or more. Its target is unknown. Looked up from germline, CDR1 is MNHEY and CDR2 is SVGAGI. The CDR3 is 14 residues long. V was trimmed by 2 bases and J by 0 bases, leaving 7 bases between them. The specimen was PBMCs, mostly from graft donor cells, collected 180 days after TCRalphabeta/CD19-depleted stem cell transplant. The chain is built from TRBV6-5 and TRBJ1-2, with D perhaps TRBD1 (6 bases). This TCR was sampled from a male patient younger than 18 who had a stem cell transplant for acute lymphoblastic leukemia, so the T cells may come from the graft donor. The CDR3 region is CASSYRQANYGYTF. In DNA form, the CDR3 reads TGTGCCAGCAGTTACAGACAGGCTAACTATGGCTACACCTTC.